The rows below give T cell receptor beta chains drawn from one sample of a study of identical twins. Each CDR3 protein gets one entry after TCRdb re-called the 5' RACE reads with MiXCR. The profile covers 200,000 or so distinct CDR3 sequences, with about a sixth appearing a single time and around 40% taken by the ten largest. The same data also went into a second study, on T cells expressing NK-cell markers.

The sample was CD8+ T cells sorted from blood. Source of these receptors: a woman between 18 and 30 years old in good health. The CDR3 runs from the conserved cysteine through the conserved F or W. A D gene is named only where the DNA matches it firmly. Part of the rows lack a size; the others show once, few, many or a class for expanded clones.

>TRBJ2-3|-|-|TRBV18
TGTGCCAGCTCACATTACAGCGCAGATACGCAGTATTTT
CASSHYSADTQYF
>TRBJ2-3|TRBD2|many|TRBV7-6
TGTGCCAGCAGCTTGGCTAGCGGAAGCACAGATACGCAGTATTTT
CASSLASGSTDTQYF
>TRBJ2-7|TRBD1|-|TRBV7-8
TGTGCCAGCAGCGAAGGACAGGGCCTCGAGCAGTACTTC
CASSEGQGLEQYF
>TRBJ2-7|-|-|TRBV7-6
TGTGCCAGCAGCCGATCAGGGCCGGGCAGCGAGCAGTACTTC
CASSRSGPGSEQYF
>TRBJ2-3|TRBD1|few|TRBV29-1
TGCAGCGTTCATGGGACAGCTCTTCCCACAGATACGCAGTATTTT
CSVHGTALPTDTQYF
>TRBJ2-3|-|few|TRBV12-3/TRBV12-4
TGTGCCAGCAGTTTTTATGCGGATACGCAGTATTTT
CASSFYADTQYF
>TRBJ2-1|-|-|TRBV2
TGTGCCAGCAGGAGTGGAAGGAATGAGCAGTTCTTC
CASRSGRNEQFF
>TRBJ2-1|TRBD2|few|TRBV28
TGTGCCAGCAGCAGACTAGCTGGGATAAATGAGCAGTTCTTC
CASSRLAGINEQFF
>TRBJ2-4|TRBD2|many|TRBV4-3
TGCGCCAGCAGCCAAACACTAGCGGGAGCCAAAAACATTCAGTACTTC
CASSQTLAGAKNIQYF
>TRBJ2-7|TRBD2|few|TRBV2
TGTGCCAGAACTAGCGGGGAGAGCTCCTACGAGCAGTACTTC
CARTSGESSYEQYF
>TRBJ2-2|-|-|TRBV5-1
TGCGCTAGCAGCCCCCACCTGGGCACCGGGGAGCTGTTTTTT
CASSPHLGTGELFF
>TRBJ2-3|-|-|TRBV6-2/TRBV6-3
TGTGCCAGCAGTCCCCTCGAAGGTGACACAGATACGCAGTATTTT
CASSPLEGDTDTQYF
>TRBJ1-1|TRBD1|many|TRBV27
TGTGCCAGCAGGGACAGGGCGCGCACTGAAGCTTTCTTT
CASRDRARTEAFF
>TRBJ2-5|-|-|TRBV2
TGTGCCAGCAGTGACGTACCCAAAACCCAGTACTTC
CASSDVPKTQYF
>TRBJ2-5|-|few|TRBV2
TGTGCCAGCAGTGAAGGATCGGGCGGGGAGACCCAGTACTTC
CASSEGSGGETQYF
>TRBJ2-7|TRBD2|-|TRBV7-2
TGTGCCAGCAGCTTAGCAACGCTAGCGGCCTACGAGCAGTACTTC
CASSLATLAAYEQYF
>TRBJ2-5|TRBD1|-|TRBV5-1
TGCGCCAGCAGCACATCCACAGGGGACGGAGAGACCCAGTACTTC
CASSTSTGDGETQYF
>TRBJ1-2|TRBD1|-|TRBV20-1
TGCAGTGCTCCAAATGAGGGGGCAATCTATGGCTACACCTTC
CSAPNEGAIYGYTF
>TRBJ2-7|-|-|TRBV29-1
TGCAGCGTTACTCCCCAGGGAAGTTACTACGAGCAGTACTTC
CSVTPQGSYYEQYF
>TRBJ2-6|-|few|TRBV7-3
TGTGCCAGCAGCTTATGGGGAAGTACCTCTGGGGCCAACGTCCTGACTTTC
CASSLWGSTSGANVLTF
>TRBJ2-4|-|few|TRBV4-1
TGCGCCAGCTGCCAATTCCCAGGACTTCCTGAAAACATTCAGTACTTC
CASCQFPGLPENIQYF
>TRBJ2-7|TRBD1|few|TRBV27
TGTGCCAGCAGCCGCGGGACAGGGGACTACGAGCAGTACTTC
CASSRGTGDYEQYF
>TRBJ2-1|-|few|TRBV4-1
TGCGCCAGCAGCCGTAGGGAGAATGAGCAGTTCTTC
CASSRRENEQFF
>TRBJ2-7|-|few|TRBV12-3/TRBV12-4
TGTGCCAGCAGTCTCGATGAGTTCGAGCAGTACTTC
CASSLDEFEQYF
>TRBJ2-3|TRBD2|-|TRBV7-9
TGTGCCAGCAGCGACCCGGGGGGTGCAGATACGCAGTATTTT
CASSDPGGADTQYF
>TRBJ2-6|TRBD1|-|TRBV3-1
TGTGCCAGCAGCCAAGTCGACAGGGGAAGAGCCGGGGCCAACGTCCTGACTTTC
CASSQVDRGRAGANVLTF
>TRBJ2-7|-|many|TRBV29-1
TGCAGCGCAGCTAGCTTCGGAGACGAGCAGTACTTC
CSAASFGDEQYF
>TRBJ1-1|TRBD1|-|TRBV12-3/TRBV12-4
TGTGCCAGCAGGTTCCGACAGGGGAACACTGAAGCTTTCTTT
CASRFRQGNTEAFF